The 5 T cell receptor beta chains reported below all come from one sample, sequenced in a study of blood T cell repertoires in COVID-19. Sequencing used immunoSEQ multiplex PCR; TCRdb keeps in-frame clones, though not all of them. Of 250,000 to 300,000 clones in the sample, more than 70% were seen once. The sample was peripheral blood. Receptors originate from a middle-aged woman who had recovered from COVID-19.

The genes are TRBV6-5 and TRBJ1-2; TRBD1 matches at 11 bases. The CDR3 runs to 15 residues. The germline CDR1 and CDR2 sequences are MNHEY and SVGAGI. The J segment lost 6 bases and the V segment lost 4 bases, leaving 7 bases of the junction unmatched. CDR3 in DNA: TGTGCCAGCAGTTGGGACAGGGGGGCAGAGGATGGCTACACCTTC. Translation: CASSWDRGAEDGYTF.

This clone was counted a single time. This chain joins TRBV18 and TRBJ1-5; D not certain. Germline CDR1 and CDR2: KGHSH and LQKENI. The V and J ends lost 3 bases and 9 bases respectively, with 18 bases between them. CDR3 length: 15 amino acids. Here the CDR3 reads CASSPMGRASGPQHF. CDR3 nucleotide sequence: TGTGCCAGCTCACCCATGGGGAGGGCTAGCGGGCCCCAGCATTTT.

This chain links TRBV24-1 with TRBJ2-7, with a weak D call TRBD1 (6 bases). CDR1 is KGHDR, CDR2 SFDVKD, per germline. V lost 2 bases, J lost 1 base, and 14 bases lay in between. This CDR3 contains 16 residues. This CDR3 is CATSDSTDRPSYEQYF. The CDR3 DNA reads as TGTGCCACCAGTGATTCGACGGACAGACCTTCCTACGAGCAGTACTTC.

The chain has TRBV19 and TRBJ1-5, with unresolved D. V was trimmed by 7 bases and J by 7 bases, leaving 11 bases between them. The CDR3 has 12 amino acids. Germline V gene sequence: CDR1 LNHDA, CDR2 SQIVND (reference sequence). CDR3 protein: CASMEGMQPQHF. As DNA, the CDR3 is TGTGCCAGTATGGAGGGTATGCAGCCCCAGCATTTT.

The chain recombines TRBV6-2 or TRBV6-3 with TRBJ2-5; perhaps TRBD1 as D (6 bases). Trimming stripped 0 bases from V and 1 base from J, with 12 bases between. The CDR3 sequence is 16 residues long. The germline V gene has CDR1 MNHEY and CDR2 SVGEGT. The CDR3 protein is CASSYSQGSVQETQYF. DNA for the CDR3: TGTGCCAGCAGTTACTCTCAGGGGTCCGTCCAAGAGACCCAGTACTTC.